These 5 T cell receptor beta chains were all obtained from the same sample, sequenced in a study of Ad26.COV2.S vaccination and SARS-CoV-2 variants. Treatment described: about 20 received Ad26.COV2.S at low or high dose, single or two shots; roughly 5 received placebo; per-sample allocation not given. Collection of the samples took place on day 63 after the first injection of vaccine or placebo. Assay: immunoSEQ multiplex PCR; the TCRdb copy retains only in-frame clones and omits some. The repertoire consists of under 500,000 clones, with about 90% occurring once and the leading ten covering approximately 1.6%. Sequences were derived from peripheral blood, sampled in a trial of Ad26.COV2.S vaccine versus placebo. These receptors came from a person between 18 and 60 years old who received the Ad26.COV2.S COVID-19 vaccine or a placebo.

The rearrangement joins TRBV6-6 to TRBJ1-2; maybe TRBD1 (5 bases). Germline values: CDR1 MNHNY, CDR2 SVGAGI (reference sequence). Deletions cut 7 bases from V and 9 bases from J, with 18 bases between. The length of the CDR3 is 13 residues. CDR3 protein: CASIGIRGLRYTF. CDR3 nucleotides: TGTGCCAGCATCGGGATTCGGGGACTGCGCTACACCTTC.

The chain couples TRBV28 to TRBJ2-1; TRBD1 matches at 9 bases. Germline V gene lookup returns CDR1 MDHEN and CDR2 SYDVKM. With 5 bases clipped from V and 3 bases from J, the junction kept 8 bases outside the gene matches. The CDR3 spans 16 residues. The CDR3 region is CASSRRGQGHYNEQFF. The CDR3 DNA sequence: TGTGCCAGCAGTCGCCGGGGACAGGGCCACTACAATGAGCAGTTCTTC. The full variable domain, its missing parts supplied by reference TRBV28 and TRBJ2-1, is DVKVTQSSRYLVKRTGEKVFLECVQDMDHENMFWYRQDPGLGLRLIYFSYDVKMKEKGDIPEGYSVSREKKERFSLILESASTNQTSMYLCASSRRGQGHYNEQFFGPGTRLTVL.

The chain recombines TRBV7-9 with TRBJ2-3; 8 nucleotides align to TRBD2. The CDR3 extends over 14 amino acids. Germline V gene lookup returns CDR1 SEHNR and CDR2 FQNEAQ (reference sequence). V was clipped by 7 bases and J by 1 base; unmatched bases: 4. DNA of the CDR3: TGTGCCAGCAACCCGGGAGGGGGCACAGATACGCAGTATTTT. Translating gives CASNPGGGTDTQYF.

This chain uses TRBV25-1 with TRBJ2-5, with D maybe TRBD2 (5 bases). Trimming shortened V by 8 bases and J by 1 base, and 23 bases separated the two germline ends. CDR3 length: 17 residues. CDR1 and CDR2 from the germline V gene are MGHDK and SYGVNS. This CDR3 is CASSRVTSRAGQETQYF. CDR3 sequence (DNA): TGTGCCAGCTCGCGGGTTACAAGTAGGGCAGGCCAAGAGACCCAGTACTTC.

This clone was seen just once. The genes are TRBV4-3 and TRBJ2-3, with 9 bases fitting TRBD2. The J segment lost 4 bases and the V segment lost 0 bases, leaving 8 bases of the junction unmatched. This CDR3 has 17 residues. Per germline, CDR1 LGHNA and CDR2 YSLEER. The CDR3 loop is CASSQDGGGGAPDTQYF. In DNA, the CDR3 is TGCGCCAGCAGCCAAGACGGTGGCGGGGGGGCACCAGATACGCAGTATTTT.